These 11 T cell receptor beta chains were sequenced from one sample in a study of T cell changes during pregnancy in multiple sclerosis. Measured with immunoSEQ multiplex PCR; TCRdb has only the in-frame clones, and not every one. The repertoire consists of tens of thousands of clones, with roughly nine tenths occurring once and the leading ten covering 1.5%. Specimen: peripheral blood, collected in the third trimester of pregnancy. These receptors all come from a female donor with multiple sclerosis, enrolled in a pregnancy study.

The chain joins TRBV29-1 to TRBJ2-7; no reliable D call. Germline loops: CDR1 SQVTM, CDR2 ANQGSEA. The CDR3 runs to 12 residues. The V and J ends lost 7 bases and 6 bases respectively, with 16 bases between them. This CDR3 is CSAVHPPGEQYF. The CDR3 nucleotides are TGCAGCGCTGTCCATCCTCCGGGCGAGCAGTACTTC.

The CDR3 sequence: CASSLLDRNYGYTF. CDR3 DNA: TGTGCCAGCAGCTTGCTCGATCGGAACTATGGCTACACCTTC. V is TRBV5-6 and J is TRBJ1-2, with no clear D. Germline CDR1 reads SGHDT; CDR2 reads YYEEEE. The germline V and J ends were trimmed by 1 base and 2 bases, with 9 bases remaining between them. This CDR3 region has 14 residues.

This chain uses TRBV18 with TRBJ1-1, with 9 bases that match TRBD1. Germline V gives CDR1 KGHSH, CDR2 LQKENI. The ends lost 3 bases at V and 0 bases at J; junction bases unmatched: 8. The CDR3 has 17 amino acids. Here the CDR3 DNA reads TGTGCCAGCTCACCTCGGGACAGGGCCGTTATGAACACTGAAGCTTTCTTT. Translation: CASSPRDRAVMNTEAFF.

The J gene is TRBJ1-5, the V gene TRBV6-5, with 7 nucleotides matching TRBD1. This CDR3 has 14 residues. Germline-derived CDR1 and CDR2 are MNHEY and SVGAGI. V lost 4 bases to trimming and J lost 4 bases; unmatched junction nucleotides: 4. DNA for the CDR3: TGTGCCAGCAGTTCGGACAGGTTAAATCAGCCCCAGCATTTT. This codes for CASSSDRLNQPQHF.

The J gene is TRBJ2-1, the V gene TRBV9; 13 bases match TRBD2. This CDR3 comprises 16 residues. J lost 9 bases, V lost 4 bases, and 10 bases had no gene match. Germline values: CDR1 SGDLS, CDR2 YYNGEE. CDR3 DNA: TGTGCCAGCAGCTTCTGGACTAGCGGGAGTGGTAGTGAGCAGTTCTTC. Translation: CASSFWTSGSGSEQFF.

J is TRBJ2-7 and V is TRBV18; the D gene is possibly TRBD1 (7 bases). The CDR3 covers 15 residues. Germline V gene lookup returns CDR1 KGHSH and CDR2 LQKENI. Trimming removed 5 bases at V and 4 bases at J, with 18 bases between. The CDR3: CASSSQGRPDYEQYF. In nucleotides, the CDR3 is TGTGCCAGCTCATCACAGGGGAGGCCAGATTACGAGCAGTACTTC.

CDR3 amino acids: CASSEGTSGRGVYEQYF. CDR3 DNA sequence: TGTGCCAGCAGTGAAGGGACTAGCGGCAGAGGTGTATACGAGCAGTACTTC. The chain has TRBV25-1 and TRBJ2-7; 11 positions match TRBD2. Looked up from germline, CDR1 is MGHDK and CDR2 is SYGVNS. Trimming removed 2 bases from V and 4 bases from J; junction bases left unmatched: 10. The CDR3 extends over 17 amino acids.

The chain couples TRBV5-1 to TRBJ2-3; a weak D match, TRBD1 (5 bases). CDR1 and CDR2 from the germline V gene are SGHRS and YFSETQ. Trimming removed 0 bases at V and 4 bases at J, with 15 bases between. CDR3 length equals 16 residues. In DNA, the CDR3 is TGCGCCAGCAGCTTGGCCGGTCAGGGCCAGGCAGATACGCAGTATTTT. Protein sequence: CASSLAGQGQADTQYF.

CDR3 coding DNA: TGTGCCAGCAGCTGGGACAGGGGAGACACTGAAGCTTTCTTT. Encoded protein: CASSWDRGDTEAFF. The V gene is TRBV5-4, the J gene TRBJ1-1; TRBD1 aligns across 10 bases. This CDR3 is 14 amino acids long. Germline V gene data show CDR1 as SGHNT and CDR2 as YYREEE (reference sequence). V gave up 3 bases and J gave up 3 bases; unmatched junction bases: 2.

CDR3 loop: CASSQVQDLTEAFF. The CDR3 DNA sequence: TGTGCCAGCAGCCAAGTACAGGATCTCACTGAAGCTTTCTTT. The J gene is TRBJ1-1, the V gene TRBV5-5; D possibly corresponds to TRBD1 (5 bases). The CDR3 is made up of 14 amino acids. Germline lookup yields CDR1 SGHKS and CDR2 YYEKEE (reference sequence). V lost 4 bases, J lost 4 bases, and 14 bases lay in between.

The J gene is TRBJ1-1, the V gene TRBV19; 11 bases are a match to TRBD1. The CDR3 consists of 14 residues. Germline trimming cut 3 bases from V and 10 bases from J; bases unmatched to any gene: 7. Germline V gene sequence: CDR1 LNHDA, CDR2 SQIVND (reference sequence). CDR3 sequence: CASSMRTGGYGAFF. The CDR3, as DNA: TGTGCCAGTAGTATGCGGACAGGGGGCTATGGAGCTTTCTTT.